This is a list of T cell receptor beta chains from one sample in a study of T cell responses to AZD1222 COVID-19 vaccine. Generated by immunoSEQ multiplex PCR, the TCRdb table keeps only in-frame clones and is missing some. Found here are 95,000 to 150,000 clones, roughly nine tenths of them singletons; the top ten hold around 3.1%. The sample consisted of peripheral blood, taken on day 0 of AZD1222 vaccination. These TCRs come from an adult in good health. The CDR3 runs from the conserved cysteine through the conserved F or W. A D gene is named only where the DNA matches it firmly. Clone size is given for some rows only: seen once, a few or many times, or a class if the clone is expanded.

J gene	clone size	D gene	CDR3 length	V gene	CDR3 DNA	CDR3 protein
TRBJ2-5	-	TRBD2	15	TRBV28	TGTGCCAGCAGTTTCGGGGGGTACGGTAAAGAGACCCAGTACTTC	CASSFGGYGKETQYF
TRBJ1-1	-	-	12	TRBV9	TGTGCCAGCAGCGTAGGAGGCACGGAAGCTTTCTTT	CASSVGGTEAFF
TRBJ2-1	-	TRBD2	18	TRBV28	TGTGCCAGCAGTTTTCGGACTAGCGGCCTTGGCTCCTACAATGAGCAGTTCTTC	CASSFRTSGLGSYNEQFF
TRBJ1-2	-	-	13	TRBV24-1	TGTGCCACCAGTGAAACAGCGAACTATGGCTACACCTTC	CATSETANYGYTF
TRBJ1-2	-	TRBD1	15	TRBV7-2	TGTGCCAGCAGCCTCGACAACAGGGGAAGCGCTGGCTACACCTTC	CASSLDNRGSAGYTF
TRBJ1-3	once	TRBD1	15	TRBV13	TGTGCCAGCAGCTTAGGTGGGACAGGAGGAAACACCATATATTTT	CASSLGGTGGNTIYF
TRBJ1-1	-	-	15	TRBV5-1	TGCGCCAGCAGCGATCAAGGGATATTGAACACTGAAGCTTTCTTT	CASSDQGILNTEAFF
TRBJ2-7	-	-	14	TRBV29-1	TGCAGCGTTGAGACCCCCGGTTCCACCTACGAGCAGTACTTC	CSVETPGSTYEQYF
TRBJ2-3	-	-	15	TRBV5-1	TGCGCCAGCATGAAAGGAGAATTATTCACAGATACGCAGTATTTT	CASMKGELFTDTQYF
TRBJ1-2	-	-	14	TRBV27	TGTGCCAGCAGCACCGCCGGGCCGCTATATGGCTACACCTTC	CASSTAGPLYGYTF
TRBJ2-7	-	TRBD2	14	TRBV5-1	TGCGCCAGCAGCCCCATAGCGGGAGTCTACGAGCAGTACTTC	CASSPIAGVYEQYF
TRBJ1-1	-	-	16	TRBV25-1	TGTGCCAGCAGTGAATTGGTTGGATCGCAGAACACTGAAGCTTTCTTT	CASSELVGSQNTEAFF
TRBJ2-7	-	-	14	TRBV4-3	TGCGCCAGCAGCCGAACGGGAGAGCACCACGAGCAGTACTTC	CASSRTGEHHEQYF
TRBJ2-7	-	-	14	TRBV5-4	TGTGCCAGCAGCCTAGGACAGAACTCCTACGAGCAGTACTTC	CASSLGQNSYEQYF
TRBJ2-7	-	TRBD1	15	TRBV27	TGTGCCAGCAGTCCAGGGGGGACAGGGTGGTACGAGCAGTACTTC	CASSPGGTGWYEQYF
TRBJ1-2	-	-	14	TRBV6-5	TGTGCCAGCAGTTACCGCTACCCCATCTATGGCTACACCTTC	CASSYRYPIYGYTF
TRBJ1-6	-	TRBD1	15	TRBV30	TGTGCCTGGAGTGCCCTGACAGGGTCGTTTTCACCCCTCCACTTT	CAWSALTGSFSPLHF
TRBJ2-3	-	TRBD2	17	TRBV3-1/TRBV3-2	TGTGCCAGCAGCCCCCACCTTAGCGGGGGGAACACAGATACGCAGTATTTT	CASSPHLSGGNTDTQYF
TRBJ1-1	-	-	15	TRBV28	TGTGCCAGCAGTACCATCCCCGGGGGCGGCACTGAAGCTTTCTTT	CASSTIPGGGTEAFF
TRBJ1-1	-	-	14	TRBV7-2	TGTGCCAGCAGCTTAGCTCTGGCGGAGACTAAAGCTTTCTTT	CASSLALAETKAFF
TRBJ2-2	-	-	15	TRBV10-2	TGCGCCAGCAGTGTCATAGCGTCGGGTACCGGGGAGCTGTTTTTT	CASSVIASGTGELFF
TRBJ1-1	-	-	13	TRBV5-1	TGCGCCAGCAGCTTGGAGGAAAACACTGAAGCTTTCTTT	CASSLEENTEAFF
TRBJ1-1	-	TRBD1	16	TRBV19	TGTGCCAGTAGTAGGACAGGGGGATATGTGAACACTGAAGCTTTCTTT	CASSRTGGYVNTEAFF
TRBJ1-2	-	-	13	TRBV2	TGTGCCAGCATCGGGGGCGGGAGTGGAGGCTACACCTTC	CASIGGGSGGYTF
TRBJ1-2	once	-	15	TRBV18	TGTGCCAGCTCACCACCGGCCGTTACACCCTATGGCTACACCTTC	CASSPPAVTPYGYTF
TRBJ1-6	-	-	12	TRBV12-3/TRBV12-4	TGTGCCAGCAATTTTATCGGTTCACCCCTCCACTTT	CASNFIGSPLHF
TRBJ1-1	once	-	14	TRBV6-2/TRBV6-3	TGTGCCAGCAGTTACTGGGTGGGGTCCACTGAAGCTTTCTTT	CASSYWVGSTEAFF
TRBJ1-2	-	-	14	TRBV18	TGTGCCAGCTCACGAGGGCTCAGGGACTATGGCTACACCTTC	CASSRGLRDYGYTF
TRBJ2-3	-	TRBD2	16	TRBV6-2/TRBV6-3	TGTGCCAGCAGTCTCGGACTAGCGGGAGGTCGGGATACGCAGTATTTT	CASSLGLAGGRDTQYF
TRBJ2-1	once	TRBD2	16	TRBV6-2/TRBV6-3	TGTGCCAGCAGTTCGGGGGGGGACGCCTCCTACAATGAGCAGTTCTTC	CASSSGGDASYNEQFF
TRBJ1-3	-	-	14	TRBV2	TGTGCCAGCAGTGTAATAGGGGCTGGAAACACCATATATTTT	CASSVIGAGNTIYF
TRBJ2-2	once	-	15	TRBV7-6	TGTGCCAGCAGCTTCGGGGGTCCGGAAACCGGGGAGCTGTTTTTT	CASSFGGPETGELFF
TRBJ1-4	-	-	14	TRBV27	TGTGCCAGCAGTGGGTTGAGCCGTAATGAAAAACTGTTTTTT	CASSGLSRNEKLFF
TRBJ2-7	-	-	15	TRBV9	TGTGCCAGCAGCGTAGAGGAAGGATTGGGCTACGAGCAGTACTTC	CASSVEEGLGYEQYF
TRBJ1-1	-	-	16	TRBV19	TGTGCCAGTACCCACGGACGGGGAGGTGGGGACACTGAAGCTTTCTTT	CASTHGRGGGDTEAFF
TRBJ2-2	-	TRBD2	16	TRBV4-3	TGCGCCAGCAGCCGGTTCGGGGGAGGGGACACCGGGGAGCTGTTTTTT	CASSRFGGGDTGELFF
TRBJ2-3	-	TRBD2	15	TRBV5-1	TGCGCCAGCAGCTCCGTACTAGCGGGAGCAGATACGCAGTATTTT	CASSSVLAGADTQYF
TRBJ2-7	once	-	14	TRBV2	TGTGCCAGCAGCGGGGGAGACATGACCTACGAGCAGTACTTC	CASSGGDMTYEQYF
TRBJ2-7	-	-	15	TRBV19	TGTGCCAGTAGACACGGACTGACCTCAGCCTACGAGCAGTACTTC	CASRHGLTSAYEQYF